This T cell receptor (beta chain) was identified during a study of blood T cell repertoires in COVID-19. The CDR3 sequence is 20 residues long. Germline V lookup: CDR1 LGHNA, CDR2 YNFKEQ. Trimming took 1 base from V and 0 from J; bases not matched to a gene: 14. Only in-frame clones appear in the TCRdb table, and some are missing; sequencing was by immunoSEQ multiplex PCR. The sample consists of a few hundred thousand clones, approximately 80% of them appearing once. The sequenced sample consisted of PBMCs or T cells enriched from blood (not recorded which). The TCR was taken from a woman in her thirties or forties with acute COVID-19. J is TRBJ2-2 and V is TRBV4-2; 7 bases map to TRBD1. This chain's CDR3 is CASSQAPMGQNIANTGELFF. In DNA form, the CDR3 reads TGTGCCAGCAGCCAAGCACCAATGGGACAGAATATCGCGAACACCGGGGAGCTGTTTTTT.